What follows are 14 T cell receptor beta chains derived from one specimen sequenced in a study of identifying expanded T cells in peripheral blood (dated by TCRdb to between 2017 and 2020). Library preparation employed the immunoSEQ multiplex PCR assay. TCRdb took this table from immuneACCESS and kept in-frame rearrangements with V and J called. Such tables lack part of the clones; where checked against another copy, unresolved V genes explain under half of the gap, and the rest is unexplained. This sample gives approximately 110,000 clones in total; more than 85% of them show up just once. The ten largest clones represent about 15% of the sample. The sequenced sample was blood. These receptors all stem from a person aged 18 to 75 in good health.

The chain couples TRBV19 to TRBJ1-5; D might be TRBD1 (5 bases). The CDR3 spans 13 residues. Germline-derived CDR1 and CDR2 are LNHDA and SQIVND (reference sequence). The germline V and J ends were trimmed by 4 bases and 4 bases, with 8 bases remaining between them. The CDR3 here is CASSTGGNQPQHF. In DNA form, the CDR3 reads TGTGCCAGTAGTACGGGGGGGAATCAGCCCCAGCATTTT. The variable domain in full, with the rest retrieved from reference TRBV19 and TRBJ1-5, is DGGITQSPKYLFRKEGQNVTLSCEQNLNHDAMYWYRQDPGQGLRLIYYSQIVNDFQKGDIAEGYSVSREKKESFPLTVTSAQKNPTAFYLCASSTGGNQPQHFGDGTRLSIL.

This clone has only one observation. The rearrangement joins TRBV2 to TRBJ2-5; weak D call: TRBD1 (5 bases). The V end lost 3 bases, the J end lost 1 base, and 9 bases lay between the germline ends. This CDR3 spans 14 amino acids. Germline V lookup: CDR1 SNHLY, CDR2 FYNNEI. CDR3 in DNA: TGTGCCAGCAGTGACGGCAGGGCCCAAGAGACCCAGTACTTC. Its translation: CASSDGRAQETQYF.

Points on this clone: The sample contains more than one DNA sequence encoding this CDR3. This rearrangement joins TRBV27 to TRBJ2-3; D call uncertain. Deletions cut 5 bases from V and 1 base from J, with 4 bases between. Germline V gene data show CDR1 as MNHEY and CDR2 as SMNVEV (reference sequence). The CDR3 totals 12 residues. In nucleotides, the CDR3 is TGTGCCAGCAGTCCCCGCACAGATACGCAGTATTTT. It codes for CASSPRTDTQYF.

This chain connects TRBV7-2 to TRBJ2-6, with unresolved D. The V end was cut by 5 bases, the J end by 4 bases, with 15 bases between. The germline V gene encodes CDR1 SGHTA and CDR2 FQGNSA. CDR3 length: 16 amino acids. As DNA, the CDR3 is TGTGCCAGCAGCCCCGGGCCCCAGACCGGGGCCAACGTCCTGACTTTC. Translated, it gives CASSPGPQTGANVLTF. Supplemented by reference TRBV7-2 and TRBJ2-6, the full variable domain reads GAGVSQSPSNKVTEKGKDVELRCDPISGHTALYWYRQSLGQGLEFLIYFQGNSAPDKSGLPSDRFSAERTGGSVSTLTIQRTQQEDSAVYLCASSPGPQTGANVLTFGAGSRLTVL.

The rearrangement links TRBV7-2 to TRBJ2-1, with D hard to call. The CDR3 covers 14 residues. The germline V gene has CDR1 SGHTA and CDR2 FQGNSA. V was cut by 5 bases and J by 4 bases, with 12 bases left in between. Here the CDR3 reads CASSIHGPYNEQFF. The CDR3 DNA reads as TGTGCCAGCAGCATTCACGGTCCTTACAATGAGCAGTTCTTC.

This clone was seen once. The chain is built from TRBV10-3 and TRBJ2-5; 7 bases map to TRBD2. V was pared by 7 bases and J by 2 bases, with 4 bases of the junction left unmatched. Germline V CDR1 and CDR2: ENHRY, SYGVKD. The CDR3 contains 13 residues. This chain's CDR3 is CAITDGGQETQYF. In DNA form, the CDR3 reads TGTGCCATCACCGACGGGGGGCAAGAGACCCAGTACTTC.

V and J are TRBV5-1 and TRBJ2-5; unclear D gene. Trimming removed 0 bases from V and 4 bases from J, with 7 bases in between. This CDR3 is 13 amino acids long. CDR1 is SGHRS and CDR2 is YFSETQ in the germline V gene. CDR3 DNA: TGCGCCAGCAGCTTGGGACATCGAGAGACCCAGTACTTC. Translation gives CASSLGHRETQYF.

The V and J genes are TRBV5-1 and TRBJ1-5; tentative D call: TRBD1 (5 bases). Germline values: CDR1 SGHRS, CDR2 YFSETQ. V lost 4 bases and J 3 bases, leaving 11 bases between the germline ends. The CDR3 has 14 residues. CDR3: CASSPGTSNQPQHF. CDR3 bases: TGCGCCAGCAGCCCCGGGACCTCCAATCAGCCCCAGCATTTT.

This chain's CDR3 is CASSATLIGPLHF. The CDR3 DNA reads TGTGCCAGCAGTGCTACCCTCATTGGCCCCCTCCACTTT. The chain carries TRBV27 and TRBJ1-6; no firm D call. Trimming stripped 5 bases from V and 13 bases from J, with 15 bases between. Germline V gene lookup returns CDR1 MNHEY and CDR2 SMNVEV (reference sequence). The CDR3 totals 13 residues.

The rearrangement joins TRBV5-1 to TRBJ2-3; D is possibly TRBD2 (6 bases). The CDR3 consists of 13 residues. Germline V CDR1 and CDR2: SGHRS, YFSETQ. V was shortened by 5 bases and J by 2 bases, with 9 bases between the two germline ends. The CDR3 coding sequence is TGCGCCAGCAGTGGGGACTTCACAGATACGCAGTATTTT. Translating gives CASSGDFTDTQYF. Full variable domain (missing parts from reference TRBV5-1 and TRBJ2-3): KAGVTQTPRYLIKTRGQQVTLSCSPISGHRSVSWYQQTPGQGLQFLFEYFSETQRNKGNFPGRFSGRQFSNSRSEMNVSTLELGDSALYLCASSGDFTDTQYFGPGTRLTVL.

This chain joins TRBV19 and TRBJ2-3; D not resolved. The CDR3 extends over 17 amino acids. The germline V and J ends were trimmed by 1 base and 1 base, with 15 bases remaining between them. Germline CDR1 LNHDA, CDR2 SQIVND (reference sequence). The CDR3 DNA is TGTGCCAGTAGTATAGTGGGTCTCCTCTCCGGCACAGATACGCAGTATTTT. This sequence encodes CASSIVGLLSGTDTQYF.

The V call is TRBV6-1, the J call TRBJ1-4; 8 bases are shared with TRBD1. Germline V gene data show CDR1 as MNHNS and CDR2 as SASEGT. V was pared by 2 bases and J by 0 bases, with 11 bases of the junction left unmatched. CDR3 length: 19 amino acids. The CDR3 sequence: CASSELTGALVATNEKLFF. DNA for the CDR3: TGTGCCAGCAGTGAATTGACAGGGGCACTAGTTGCAACTAATGAAAAACTGTTTTTT.

V gene TRBV13 combines with J gene TRBJ2-7, with D tentatively TRBD1 or TRBD2 (6 bases each). Germline V gene sequence: CDR1 PRHDT, CDR2 FYEKMQ (reference sequence). Trimming removed 2 bases at V and 2 bases at J, with 16 bases between. This CDR3 region has 16 residues. DNA for the CDR3: TGTGCCAGCAGCTTATCCGGGGGCGTACCAGCCTACGAGCAGTACTTC. It translates to CASSLSGGVPAYEQYF.

The rearrangement links TRBV6-1 to TRBJ1-5; no definite D call. The CDR3 runs to 14 residues. CDR1 MNHNS and CDR2 SASEGT come from the germline V gene. V lost 3 bases to trimming and J lost 3 bases, with 9 bases between them. CDR3 in DNA: TGTGCCAGCAGTGACCGGGGTTTCAATCAGCCCCAGCATTTT. As protein: CASSDRGFNQPQHF.